This TCR beta chain stems from a study of blood T cells in healthy people across ages. Study results and caveats: The fall in TCR beta diversity per million T cells was roughly linear with age.

The V gene's germline CDR1 is LGHDT and CDR2 YNNKEL (reference sequence). This CDR3 comprises 16 residues. Details on this clonotype: Its antigen is unidentified. One junction end disagrees with the germline gene, perhaps due to a read error.

Alongside a J-beta primer mix, a sample-barcoded 5' primer served in a second PCR lasting 7 to 11 cycles. Every sample gave at least 2.5 million paired-end reads containing CDR3. TCRdb re-derived calls from the 5' RACE reads in MiXCR, one entry per CDR3 protein. The sample has about 650,000 distinct CDR3 sequences, over 40% seen once. Isolation yielded PBMCs, at least 6 million per sample, in every case. Sequencing was carried out using blood. The receptor was isolated from a woman older than 75 in good health. V gene TRBV3-1 combines with J gene TRBJ1-4; possible D gene TRBD1, 5 bases. CDR3 sequence (DNA): TGTGCCAGCTGCCAACTCGGGGACTCCTCTAATGAAAAACTGTTTTTT. Protein: CASCQLGDSSNEKLFF.